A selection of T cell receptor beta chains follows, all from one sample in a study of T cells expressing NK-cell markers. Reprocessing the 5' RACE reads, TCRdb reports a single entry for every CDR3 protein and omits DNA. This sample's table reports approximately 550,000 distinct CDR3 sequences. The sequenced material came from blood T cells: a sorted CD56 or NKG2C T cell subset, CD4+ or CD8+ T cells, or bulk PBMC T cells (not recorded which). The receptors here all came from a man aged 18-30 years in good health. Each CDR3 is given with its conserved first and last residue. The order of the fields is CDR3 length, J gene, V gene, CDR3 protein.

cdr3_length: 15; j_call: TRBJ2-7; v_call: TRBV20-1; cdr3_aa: CSAGGGTYLEYEQYF
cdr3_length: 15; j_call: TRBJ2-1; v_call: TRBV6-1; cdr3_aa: CASRLGWGSYNEQFF
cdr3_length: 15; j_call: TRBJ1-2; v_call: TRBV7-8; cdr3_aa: CASSLAGRTIYGYTF
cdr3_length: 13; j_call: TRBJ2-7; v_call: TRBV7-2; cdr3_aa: CASSLDHWREQYF
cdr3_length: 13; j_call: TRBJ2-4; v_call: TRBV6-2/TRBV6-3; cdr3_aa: CASNDIAKNIQYF
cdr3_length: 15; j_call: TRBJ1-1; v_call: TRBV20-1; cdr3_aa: CSARRPGAVNTEAFF
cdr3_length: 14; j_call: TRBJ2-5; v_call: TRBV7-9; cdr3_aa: CASSLILGGETQYF
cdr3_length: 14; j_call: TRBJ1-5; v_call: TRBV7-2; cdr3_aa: CASSHETGGVPQHF
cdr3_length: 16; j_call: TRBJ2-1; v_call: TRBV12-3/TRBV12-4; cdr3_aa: CASTISGSGSYNEQFF
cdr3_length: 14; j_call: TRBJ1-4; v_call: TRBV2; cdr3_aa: CASSEDRASEKLFF
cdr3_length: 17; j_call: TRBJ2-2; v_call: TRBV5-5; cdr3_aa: CASSPRTSGSNTGELFF
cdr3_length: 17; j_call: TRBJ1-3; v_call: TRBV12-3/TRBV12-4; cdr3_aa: CASSQLGGFWGANTIYF
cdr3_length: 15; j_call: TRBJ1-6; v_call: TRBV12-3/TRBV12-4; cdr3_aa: CASSLTGGASSPLHF
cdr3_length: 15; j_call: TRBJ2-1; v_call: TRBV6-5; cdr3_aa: CASSTSSGSYNEQFF
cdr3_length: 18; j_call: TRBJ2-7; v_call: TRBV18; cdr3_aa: CASSPPIGDRLGSYEQYF
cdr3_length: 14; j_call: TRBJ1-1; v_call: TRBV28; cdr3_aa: CATQGLNMNTEAFF
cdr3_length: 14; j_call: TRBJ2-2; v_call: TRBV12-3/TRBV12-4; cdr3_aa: CASSPQPDTGELFF
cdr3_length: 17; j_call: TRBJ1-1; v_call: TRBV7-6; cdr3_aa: CASSLAWAGETNTEAFF
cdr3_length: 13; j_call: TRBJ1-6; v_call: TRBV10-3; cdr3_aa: CAISESAGSPLHF
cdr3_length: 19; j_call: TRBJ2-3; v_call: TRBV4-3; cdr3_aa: CASSQEAFRVAGRTDTQYF
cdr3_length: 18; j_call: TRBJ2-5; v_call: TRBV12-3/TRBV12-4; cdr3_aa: CASSLSLRRGRPQETQYF
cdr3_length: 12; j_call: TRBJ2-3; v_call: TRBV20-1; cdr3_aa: CSAPGTLATQYF
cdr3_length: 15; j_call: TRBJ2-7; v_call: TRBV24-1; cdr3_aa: CATSAPASGSYEQYF
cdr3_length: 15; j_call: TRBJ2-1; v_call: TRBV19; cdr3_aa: CASSIARSPYNEQFF
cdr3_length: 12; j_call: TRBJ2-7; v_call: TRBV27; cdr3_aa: CASAEAGGEQYF
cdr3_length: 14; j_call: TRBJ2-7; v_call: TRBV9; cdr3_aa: CASSEERESGEQYF
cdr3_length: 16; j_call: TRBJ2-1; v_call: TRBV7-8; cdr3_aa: CASSSLPGQGHNEQFF
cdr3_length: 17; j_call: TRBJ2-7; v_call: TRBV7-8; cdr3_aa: CASSLGLAGGRTYEQYF
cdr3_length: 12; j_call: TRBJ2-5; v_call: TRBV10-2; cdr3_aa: CASSVGAETQYF
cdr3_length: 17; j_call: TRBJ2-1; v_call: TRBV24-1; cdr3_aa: CATSDRFSGRAGGEQFF
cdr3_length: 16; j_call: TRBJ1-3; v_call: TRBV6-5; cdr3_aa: CASSYSKDTSGNTIYF
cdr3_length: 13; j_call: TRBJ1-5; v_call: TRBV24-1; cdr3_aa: CATTAGEDQPQHF
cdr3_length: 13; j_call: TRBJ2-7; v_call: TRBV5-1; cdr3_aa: CASHRTQLDEQYF
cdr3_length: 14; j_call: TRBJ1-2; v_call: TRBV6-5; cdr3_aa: CAARAETDIYGYTF
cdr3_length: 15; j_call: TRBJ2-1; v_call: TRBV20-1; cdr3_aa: CSAYYGLADYNEQFF
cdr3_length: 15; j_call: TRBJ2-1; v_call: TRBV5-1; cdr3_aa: CASSLRTRFYNEQFF
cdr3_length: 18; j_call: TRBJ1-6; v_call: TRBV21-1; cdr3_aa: CASSRLADRGAHNSPLHF
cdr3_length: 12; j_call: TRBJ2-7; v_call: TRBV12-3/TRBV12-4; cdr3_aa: CATSPGTYEQYF
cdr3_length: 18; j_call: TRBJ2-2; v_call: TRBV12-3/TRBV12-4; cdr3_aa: CASSLAGPGWTNTGELFF
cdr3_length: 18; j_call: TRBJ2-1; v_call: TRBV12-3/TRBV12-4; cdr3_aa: CASSLALGSGISVNEQFF
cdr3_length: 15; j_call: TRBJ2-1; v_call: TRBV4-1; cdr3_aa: CASSQEPSENNEQFF
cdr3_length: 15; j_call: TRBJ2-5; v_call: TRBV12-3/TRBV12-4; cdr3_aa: CASSLRGGGDETQYF
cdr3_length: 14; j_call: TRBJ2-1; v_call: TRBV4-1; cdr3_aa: CASSTRDLGNEQFF